This TCR beta chain was captured in a study of T cell repertoires in cytomegalovirus infection. Turning to the study itself: Indicated by public TCR beta signatures were CMV infection and matching HLA type. Notes on the study in general: The study found HLA-C-restricted CMV-specific TCR beta clonotypes dominating the ex vivo response.

From the reads, TCRdb called clonotypes with MiXCR, one entry per CDR3 protein. Of some 220,000 distinct CDR3 sequences listed, 6% to 8% were seen once; the top ten hold under 7.5%. Only a few counts were recorded for this clonotype. The antigen is undetermined. The germline gives CDR1 SNHLY, CDR2 FYNNEI. Germline trimming cut 5 bases from V and 4 bases from J; bases unmatched to any gene: 4. CDR3 length: 14 residues. The origin of this receptor is a human donor in good health (CMV status not recorded). Some clones in this sample may be carry-over from other donors' samples. The sequenced sample consisted of PBMCs. J is TRBJ2-1 and V is TRBV2; 8 bases align to TRBD2. CDR3 DNA: TGTGCCAGCAGTATTAGCGGGGTGTACAATGAGCAGTTCTTC. The encoded protein is CASSISGVYNEQFF.